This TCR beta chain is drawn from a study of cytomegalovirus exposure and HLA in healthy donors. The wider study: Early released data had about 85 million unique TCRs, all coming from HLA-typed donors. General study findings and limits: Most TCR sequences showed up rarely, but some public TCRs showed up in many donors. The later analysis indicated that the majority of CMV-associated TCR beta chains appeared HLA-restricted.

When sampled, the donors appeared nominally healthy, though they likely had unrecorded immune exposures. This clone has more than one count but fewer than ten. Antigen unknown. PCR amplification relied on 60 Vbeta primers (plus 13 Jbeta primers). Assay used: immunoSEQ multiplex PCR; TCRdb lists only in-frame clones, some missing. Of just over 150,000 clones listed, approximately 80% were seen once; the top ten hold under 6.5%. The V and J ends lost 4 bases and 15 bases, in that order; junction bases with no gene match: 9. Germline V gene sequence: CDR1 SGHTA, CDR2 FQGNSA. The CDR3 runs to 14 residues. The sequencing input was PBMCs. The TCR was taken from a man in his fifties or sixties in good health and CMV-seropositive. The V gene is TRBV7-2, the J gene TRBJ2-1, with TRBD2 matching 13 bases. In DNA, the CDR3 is TGTGCCAGCAGCTCGGGGGGACTAGCGGGGTGGTGGTTCTTC. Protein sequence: CASSSGGLAGWWFF.